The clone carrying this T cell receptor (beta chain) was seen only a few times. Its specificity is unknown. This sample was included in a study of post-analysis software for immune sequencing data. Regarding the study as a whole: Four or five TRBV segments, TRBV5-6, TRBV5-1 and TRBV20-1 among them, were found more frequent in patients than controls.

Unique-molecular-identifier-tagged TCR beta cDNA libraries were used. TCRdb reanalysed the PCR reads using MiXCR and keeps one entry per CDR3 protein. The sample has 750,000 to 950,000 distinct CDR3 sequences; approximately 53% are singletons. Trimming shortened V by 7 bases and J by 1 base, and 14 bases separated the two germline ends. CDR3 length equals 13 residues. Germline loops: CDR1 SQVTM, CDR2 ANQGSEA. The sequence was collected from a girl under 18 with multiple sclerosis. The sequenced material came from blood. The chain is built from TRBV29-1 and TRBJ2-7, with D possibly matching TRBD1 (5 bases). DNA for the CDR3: TGCAGCGCCGCCAGACAGCTATCCTACGAGCAGTACTTC. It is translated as CSAARQLSYEQYF.